This T cell receptor (beta chain) was observed in a study of neurological immune-mediated disorders. On the study more broadly: 31 of 34 multiple sclerosis patients had relapsing-remitting disease; 3 had secondary progressive.

This clonotype was seen ten or more times. Germline loops: CDR1 MNHEY, CDR2 SMNVEV (reference sequence). The CDR3 covers 15 residues. Trimming left V 2 bases short and J 8 bases short, with 16 bases between. The method for making cDNA was 5'RACE, and it used 10-nucleotide random UMIs. Every sequencing run generated in excess of 160 million TCR-beta sequences. These sequences covered 15-18 subjects. TCRdb analysed the 5' RACE reads with MiXCR anew, one entry per CDR3 protein. The sample shows roughly 50,000 distinct CDR3 sequences, approximately 4.5% of them seen only once. This chain joins TRBV27 and TRBJ2-1; D is unresolved. This TCR was sampled from a woman in her sixties or seventies with multiple sclerosis. The specimen was PBMCs. The CDR3 DNA sequence: TGTGCCAGCAGTTTAACGCCCTCCACCGGCCATGAGCAGTTCTTC. Translated, it gives CASSLTPSTGHEQFF.